The sequence of this T cell receptor (beta chain) was determined in a study of cytomegalovirus exposure and HLA in healthy donors. In the study overall: Among the 398 genotyped donors, around 81% were placed in the Caucasian-associated ancestry cluster.

In the PCR, 60 Vbeta and 13 Jbeta primers were used. Produced via immunoSEQ multiplex PCR; TCRdb's table is partial and in-frame only. The table includes some 120,000 clones, around 80% detected once. The CDR3 spans 16 residues. Between the trimmed V and J ends, which lost 5 bases and 4 bases, there was a span of 20 bases. Germline V lookup: CDR1 MNHNY, CDR2 SVGAGI (reference sequence). Study-level findings and limits: In a later analysis, DRB1 alleles had the most associated TCRs; HLA-C alleles the fewest.

As for this clone: The antigen is unknown.

The TCR was taken from a young man in good health and CMV-seronegative. The V gene is TRBV6-6, the J gene TRBJ2-5; D possibly corresponds to TRBD2 (6 bases). The specimen was PBMCs. This CDR3 reads CASSRYRGTTPETQYF. As DNA, the CDR3 is TGTGCCAGCAGTCGATACCGCGGGACCACGCCAGAGACCCAGTACTTC.